This passage covers 11 T cell receptor beta chains from one sample sequenced in a study of blood T cell repertoires in COVID-19. The repertoire was sequenced with immunoSEQ multiplex PCR; TCRdb's copy has only in-frame clones and lacks some. The repertoire includes about 170,000 clones, roughly 87% of them detected once, and less than 1.5% sits in the top ten. The sequenced sample consisted of PBMCs or T cells enriched from blood (not recorded which). The receptors were gathered from a human donor with acute COVID-19. The donor label of this sample is uncertain.

DNA for the CDR3: TGTGCCAGCAGCGGAGCTAGCGGGGAGCAAGAGACCCAGTACTTC. It translates to CASSGASGEQETQYF. V usage is TRBV5-5 and J usage is TRBJ2-5; 9 positions match TRBD2. CDR1 is SGHKS, CDR2 YYEKEE, per germline (reference sequence). Losses at the gene ends were 4 bases for V and 2 bases for J; bases not matched to a gene: 6. The CDR3 runs to 15 residues.

The V and J genes are TRBV21-1 and TRBJ2-7; TRBD2, the table's D call, lacks a check against the DNA. TRBV21-1 is described as a pseudogene. This CDR3 is 17 amino acids long. CDR3 nucleotides: TGTGCCAGCACCCCCCTCGGCTCCGGGGTGTGGCGATACGAGCAGTACTTC. It translates to CASTPLGSGVWRYEQYF.

V gene TRBV7-9 combines with J gene TRBJ2-7, with TRBD1 matching 9 bases. V was clipped by 5 bases and J by 0 bases; unmatched bases: 8. Germline V CDR1 and CDR2: SEHNR, FQNEAQ (reference sequence). This CDR3 region has 16 residues. CDR3 region: CASSATGGPNSYEQYF. The DNA for the CDR3 is TGTGCCAGCAGCGCAACAGGGGGCCCCAACTCCTACGAGCAGTACTTC.

The V and J genes are TRBV5-1 and TRBJ1-2; 8 positions match TRBD1. The length of the CDR3 is 14 residues. The germline CDR1 and CDR2 sequences are SGHRS and YFSETQ. V shed 0 bases, J shed 6 bases, and the junction held 4 bases outside the gene matches. The chain's CDR3 is CASSLGGQVDGYTF. The CDR3 DNA reads as TGCGCCAGCAGCTTGGGGGGACAGGTGGATGGCTACACCTTC.

The chain combines TRBV18 with TRBJ2-6; D may be TRBD1 (5 bases). This CDR3 is 15 amino acids long. The ends were cut back, 1 base at V and 4 bases at J, with 8 bases in the middle. Germline values: CDR1 KGHSH, CDR2 LQKENI. CDR3 residues: CASSPQGFGANVLTF. CDR3 DNA sequence: TGTGCCAGCTCACCACAGGGGTTCGGGGCCAACGTCCTGACTTTC.

This clone was recorded only once. V is TRBV9 and J is TRBJ1-2; 9 bases are a match to TRBD1. V lost 4 bases to trimming and J lost 6 bases; unmatched junction nucleotides: 13. This CDR3 comprises 16 residues. Germline CDR1 reads SGDLS; CDR2 reads YYNGEE. CDR3: CASSRWTGDTKDGYTF. The CDR3 nucleotides read TGTGCCAGCAGCCGATGGACAGGGGATACGAAGGATGGCTACACCTTC.

The DNA for the CDR3 is TGTGCCAGCTCACCTTCTGCAGGGACAGGGACTGGAAACACCATATATTTT. Translated: CASSPSAGTGTGNTIYF. This rearrangement joins TRBV18 to TRBJ1-3; 9 bases align to TRBD1. Germline CDR1 KGHSH, CDR2 LQKENI. Germline trimming cut 3 bases from V and 2 bases from J; bases unmatched to any gene: 8. CDR3 length: 17 amino acids. The entire variable domain, with the rest obtained from reference TRBV18 and TRBJ1-3, is as follows: NAGVMQNPRHLVRRRGQEARLRCSPMKGHSHVYWYRQLPEEGLKFMVYLQKENIIDESGMPKERFSAEFPKEGPSILRIQQVVRGDSAAYFCASSPSAGTGTGNTIYFGEGSWLTVV.

The V and J genes are TRBV7-3 and TRBJ2-3; TRBD1 agrees at 8 bases. CDR1 is SGHTA, CDR2 FQGTGA, per germline. The junction had 6 bases not matched to a gene; V was cut back by 4 bases and J by 3 bases. CDR3 length equals 15 residues. CDR3 coding DNA: TGTGCCAGCAGCTCCCCGGACAGGGAGACAGATACGCAGTATTTT. Protein sequence: CASSSPDRETDTQYF.

The sample holds one count of this clone. The chain combines TRBV28 with TRBJ2-7; TRBD1 aligns across 10 bases. The V segment lost 8 bases and the J segment 3 bases; nucleotides outside the gene matches: 4. This CDR3 is 13 amino acids long. Germline V CDR1 and CDR2: MDHEN, SYDVKM. The CDR3, as DNA: TGTGCCAGCCTCGGGACAGGGGACTACGAGCAGTACTTC. Translated: CASLGTGDYEQYF.

The V and J genes are TRBV15 and TRBJ2-2; a weak D match, TRBD1 (6 bases). CDR3 size: 18 residues. Per germline, CDR1 LNHNV and CDR2 YYDKDF (reference sequence). The V and J ends lost 1 base and 2 bases respectively, with 17 bases between them. The CDR3 DNA sequence: TGTGCCACCAGCAGAGCGTATATCAGGGGAGACAACACCGGGGAGCTGTTTTTT. Its protein product is CATSRAYIRGDNTGELFF.

This clone was found once. The gene calls are TRBV5-6 and TRBJ2-2, with 7 bases aligning to TRBD1. The CDR3 is 14 amino acids. Losses at the gene ends were 2 bases for V and 6 bases for J; bases not matched to a gene: 4. Germline CDR1 SGHDT, CDR2 YYEEEE. CDR3 sequence (DNA): TGTGCCAGCAGCTTTTTGACAGGGTCCGGGGAGCTGTTTTTT. The encoded protein is CASSFLTGSGELFF.